The 5 T cell receptor beta chains below come from one sample, sequenced in a study of blood T cell repertoires in COVID-19. Sequencing was performed with immunoSEQ multiplex PCR; in TCRdb, only in-frame clones are kept and a portion is missing. The repertoire includes roughly 170,000 clones, just under 90% of them detected once, and approximately 12% sits in the top ten. Sequenced sample: peripheral blood. These TCRs come from a woman aged 70-85 years with COVID-19, enrolled during active disease.

The rearrangement joins TRBV7-2 to TRBJ2-7; perhaps TRBD1 as D (9 bases). V lost 5 bases to trimming and J lost 3 bases, with 17 bases between them. Germline CDR1 reads SGHTA; CDR2 reads FQGNSA. The CDR3 totals 15 residues. In nucleotides, the CDR3 is TGTGCCAGCAGCCCGGGGGGGGGACAGGGCTACGAGCAGTACTTC. Translation gives CASSPGGGQGYEQYF. Full variable domain (remainder filled in from reference TRBV7-2 and TRBJ2-7): GAGVSQSPSNKVTEKGKDVELRCDPISGHTALYWYRQSLGQGLEFLIYFQGNSAPDKSGLPSDRFSAERTGGSVSTLTIQRTQQEDSAVYLCASSPGGGQGYEQYFGPGTRLTVT.

This chain links TRBV7-3 with TRBJ2-3; D perhaps matches TRBD1 (6 bases). The length of the CDR3 is 16 residues. In germline, CDR1 is SGHTA, CDR2 FQGTGA. V shed 5 bases and J shed 0 bases, with 15 bases lying between them. The CDR3 DNA is TGTGCCAGCAGCACAACGCGGACAGAAAGCACAGATACGCAGTATTTT. It encodes CASSTTRTESTDTQYF.

The gene calls are TRBV7-9 and TRBJ2-2, with 7 bases aligning to TRBD1. Germline V gene sequence: CDR1 SEHNR, CDR2 FQNEAQ (reference sequence). The V and J ends lost 5 bases and 3 bases, in that order; junction bases with no gene match: 6. The CDR3 is made up of 15 amino acids. CDR3 nucleotide sequence: TGTGCCAGCAGCCTGACAGGGTTCGACACCGGGGAGCTGTTTTTT. Translation: CASSLTGFDTGELFF.

The V gene is TRBV21-1, the J gene TRBJ1-2; the D call TRBD1 from the table was never checked on the DNA. TRBV21-1 represents a pseudogene. This CDR3 has 14 amino acids. The CDR3 here is CASSARDRDGGYTF. The CDR3 DNA reads TGTGCCAGCAGCGCCCGGGACAGGGATGGAGGCTACACCTTC.

The chain combines TRBV18 with TRBJ1-1; 10 nucleotides agree with TRBD1. Per the germline V gene, CDR1 is KGHSH and CDR2 is LQKENI. This CDR3 is 16 amino acids long. The V gene end was trimmed by 5 bases and the J gene end by 2 bases; junction bases not matched to a gene: 8. CDR3 residues: CASSSTGGHDNTEAFF. In DNA form, the CDR3 reads TGTGCCAGCTCATCGACAGGGGGCCATGATAACACTGAAGCTTTCTTT.